The entry that follows covers one T cell receptor (beta chain) sequence. This entry comes from a study of blood T cell repertoires in COVID-19. Measured with immunoSEQ multiplex PCR; TCRdb has only the in-frame clones, and not every one. This table holds about 70,000 clones, about four fifths found once. CDR1 and CDR2 from the germline V gene are SGHRS and YFSETQ. This CDR3 is built from 16 residues. Trimming pared 0 bases from V and 0 bases from J, leaving 12 bases between. The sequence was obtained from a woman of 80 years or more with active or convalescent COVID-19. Material for sequencing was peripheral blood. This chain connects TRBV5-1 to TRBJ1-1; D gene ambiguous. The CDR3 DNA reads TGCGCCAGCAGCTTGGCCCCAATACAAGTGAACACTGAAGCTTTCTTT. Its translation: CASSLAPIQVNTEAFF.